The T cell receptor beta chain described here comes from a study of regulatory T cells in long-lasting Graves disease. The germline V gene encodes CDR1 DFQATT and CDR2 SNEGSKA (reference sequence). V shed 5 bases and J shed 3 bases, with 18 bases lying between them. The CDR3 covers 15 residues. Arm-PCR of CDR3 regions and iRepertoire HTBI primers were used to build TCR beta libraries. TCRdb fed the multiplex PCR reads into MiXCR, producing one record per CDR3 protein. The table includes about half a million distinct CDR3 sequences, approximately 12% detected once. Time point meaning: newly diagnosed GD, antithyroid drugs for less than 3 months. With RNA extracted from PBMCs as input, the TCR library was made. Study-wide findings and caveats: Favored usage of TRBV28, TRBJ1-2 and TRBJ2-5 was recorded in persistent disease.

Notes on this clonotype: Its antigen is unidentified.

The same data also contributed to another study, on T cells in Graves' hyperthyroidism and ophthalmopathy.

The rearrangement joins TRBV20-1 to TRBJ2-3; the D gene is possibly TRBD2 (7 bases). The input for sequencing was peripheral blood mononuclear cells (PBMCs), taken at new diagnosis, from a patient treated with antithyroid drugs. The clonotype originates from a woman aged 25 to 39 with Graves disease. The CDR3 region is CSASEGGAWTDTQYF. The CDR3 DNA reads TGCAGTGCTTCAGAGGGGGGGGCTTGGACAGATACGCAGTATTTT.